The 6 T cell receptor beta chains reported below all come from one sample, sequenced in a study of metastatic and nonmetastatic thyroid tumors. Not a single patient had been given any form of treatment at any point before undergoing thyroid surgery. TCRdb re-called clones via MiXCR from the PCR reads. The sample lists roughly 20,000 clones, over 25% occurring once. The sample consisted of blood. Receptors originate from a female donor with papillary thyroid cancer or a benign thyroid nodule (not recorded which). Some clones in this sample may be carry-over from other donors' samples.

The table lists this clone with a few counts. This chain joins TRBV6-5 and TRBJ1-1; TRBD1 matches 7 bases. Germline-derived CDR1 and CDR2 are MNHEY and SVGAGI. V was pared by 4 bases and J by 11 bases, with 16 bases of the junction left unmatched. This CDR3 spans 15 amino acids. The CDR3 DNA reads TGTGCCAGCAGTTTCAACGACAGGGCTTCTGAATATGCTTTCTTT. Translated, it gives CASSFNDRASEYAFF.

This clone is categorized as medium-sized (0.01 to 0.1%). The chain joins TRBV27 to TRBJ2-3; D gene unclear. V was cut by 4 bases and J by 5 bases, with 16 bases left in between. Per germline, CDR1 MNHEY and CDR2 SMNVEV (reference sequence). The CDR3 is 15 residues long. The CDR3: CASSSRAYMQDTQYF. For the CDR3, the DNA is TGTGCCAGCAGTTCTAGGGCCTACATGCAAGATACGCAGTATTTT.

The rearrangement uses TRBV3-1 and TRBJ1-6; D remains unclear. The CDR3 contains 12 residues. Germline V gene lookup returns CDR1 LGHDT and CDR2 YNNKEL (reference sequence). Trimming removed 0 bases from V and 9 bases from J, with 3 bases in between. The chain's CDR3 is CASSQDGSPLHF. CDR3 coding DNA: TGTGCCAGCAGCCAAGATGGTTCACCCCTCCACTTT.

The sample holds many counts of this clone. The V call is TRBV29-1, the J call TRBJ2-5, with 9 bases that match TRBD2. Trimming at V came to 5 bases and at J to 2 bases, leaving 9 bases not matched to a gene. CDR3 length: 15 residues. Germline V CDR1 and CDR2: SQVTM, ANQGSEA. The CDR3 coding sequence is TGCAGCGTTCCGACTAGCGGATCGGGTCAAGAGACCCAGTACTTC. Translation: CSVPTSGSGQETQYF.

This clone has a count of ten or more. The identical CDR3 is also encoded by other nucleotide sequences in the sample. The CDR3 DNA is TGCAGTGCTAGAGCGCGGATCAATGAGCAGTTCTTC. Protein product: CSARARINEQFF. The chain couples TRBV20-1 to TRBJ2-1; D remains unclear. This CDR3 region has 12 residues. Germline V lookup: CDR1 DFQATT, CDR2 SNEGSKA (reference sequence). With 1 base removed from V and 6 bases from J, the gap between germline ends came to 7 bases.

This clone was seen more than once but under ten times. The J gene is TRBJ1-5, the V gene TRBV4-1; D perhaps matches TRBD1 (6 bases). Germline lookup yields CDR1 MGHRA and CDR2 YSYEKL. Trimming took 3 bases from V and 3 from J, leaving 9 bases between them. The CDR3 is 14 residues long. CDR3 sequence (DNA): TGCGCCAGCAGCCAGGGACACTTCAATCAGCCCCAGCATTTT. Amino acids: CASSQGHFNQPQHF.